Given below is one T cell receptor (beta chain) in context. The data derive from a study of blood T cell repertoires in COVID-19. Across the whole study: Sites in the United States, Italy and Spain provided acute and convalescent COVID-19 samples. Sample material is recorded as cDNA or gDNA derived from T cells, B-cell-depleted T cells, or PBMCs.

Source study methods: From reference gene primer amplification, estimates of nucleated cell counts were derived. Here immunoSEQ multiplex PCR was the method, and the copy in TCRdb shows in-frame clones only, minus some. The V and J calls and the clone size are those of that table, but D and trimming were determined from the DNA. The data show about 260,000 clones, roughly nine tenths seen once. CDR1 is MNHEY and CDR2 is SMNVEV in the germline V gene (reference sequence). There are 19 residues in the CDR3. Deletions cut 6 bases from V and 0 bases from J, with 24 bases between. This clonotype originated in a man in his sixties who had recovered from COVID-19. The chain combines TRBV27 with TRBJ2-1; D is possibly TRBD2 (7 bases). Material: peripheral blood. The DNA for the CDR3 is TGTGCCAGCAGATCGGGTGGCGCGGGGGCGGTGGTCTCCTACAATGAGCAGTTCTTC. Its protein product is CASRSGGAGAVVSYNEQFF.